The entry below gives a single T cell receptor (beta chain) sequence along with its context. Its antigen remains unidentified. TCRdb's table, derived via immunoSEQ multiplex PCR, lists solely in-frame clones and lacks some. The data contain 22,000 or so clones, around 87% of them singletons. The data were taken from a study of monozygotic twins with cystic fibrosis. Study-level background: Libraries were built from around 3 micrograms of fragmented DNA using about 16 PCR cycles.

The study's findings and limits: Median Simpson clonality of approximately 0.0091 suggested naive T cells predominated.

Sequencing was carried out using blood. The clonotype originates from a woman under 40 with cystic fibrosis.

In DNA, the CDR3 is TGTGCCAGCAGCTTGATTGACTCAGCCTACGAGCAGTACTTC. It translates to CASSLIDSAYEQYF. The chain joins TRBV5-4 to TRBJ2-7; D unclear. The length of the CDR3 is 14 residues. V gave up 1 base and J gave up 2 bases, with 10 bases separating them. Germline CDR1 is SGHNT and CDR2 is YYREEE (reference sequence). The variable domain in full, with the rest retrieved from reference TRBV5-4 and TRBJ2-7, is ETGVTQSPTHLIKTRGQQVTLRCSSQSGHNTVSWYQQALGQGPQFIFQYYREEENGRGNFPPRFSGLQFPNYSSELNVNALELDDSALYLCASSLIDSAYEQYFGPGTRLTVT.